This TCR beta chain was sequenced for a study of cytomegalovirus exposure and HLA in healthy donors listed by TCRdb under 2017. Some background on the complete study: A later analysis indicated that the 100 to 150 validation repertoires were generated on the platform also employed for the approximately 700 repertoires of the first cohort. Along with the approximately 700-subject first cohort, a separate validation cohort of around 120 different subjects was used. The study aimed to test whether signatures of past pathogen exposure could be identified by cataloging public T cell receptors. To predict cytomegalovirus infection status, the study brought together high-throughput TCR immunosequencing, statistical association of individual TCRs with disease status, and machine learning.

General conclusions and limits of the study: The validation cohort had no HLA typing available for a later analysis, so co-occurrence within that cohort was assessed over all 120 or so repertoires. In vitro tests confirmed that a few of the cytomegalovirus-associated TCR beta chains recognize cytomegalovirus antigens. The classifier was reported to diagnose cytomegalovirus status with high specificity and sensitivity in both the original and validation cohorts. According to the authors, the approach could potentially be generalized to other disease states and immunological phenotypes. Subsequent analysis determined that TCRs grouped into clusters in the first cohort also showed a tendency toward co-occurrence across the 130 or so validation repertoires, and approximately 94% of cluster scores exceeded 0. Most TCR sequences were seen in very few donors, while some public TCRs were found in many individuals. A total of 150 or so TCR beta chains were listed by the study as associated with cytomegalovirus.

This clone was seen just once. The antigen it binds to is not known. No qualities accompany the bases; no much larger clone lies one base away. Trimming removed 4 bases from V and 5 bases from J; the gene matches leave 5 bases unexplained. The CDR3 sequence holds 14 residues, the cysteine and phenylalanine included. The read is trimmed to its CDR3 DNA, 42 bases read in frame from base 1. Based on the germline V gene (reference sequence), the CDR1 and CDR2 sequences are SGHNT and YYREEE. The library was generated by the immunoSEQ multiplex PCR assay. The study's own analysis went as follows. A statistical classification framework was built to diagnose cytomegalovirus status from the catalog of TCR beta chain sequences. The source is immuneACCESS, and TCRdb retained only in-frame sequences with V and J called. Part of the clones is not carried over; for the studies checked, unresolved V genes explain less than half of this, and the remainder is unexplained. V and J calls and clone size are given by that table; D and trimming were obtained from the DNA. This sample has approximately 220,000 clones in its table, and more than 75% of those were observed once. The ten top clones hold around 2.6% of the sample.

The donors belonged to the validation cohort of over a hundred subjects, which was separate from the roughly 700-subject first cohort. This clonotype originated in a man aged 18 to 29 in good health and CMV-seronegative. The sequence is built from TRBV5-4 and TRBJ2-5; 10 middle bases align to TRBD2. Sequenced sample: PBMCs. The DNA sequence is as follows: TGTGCCAGCAGCCAGGGACTAGCGCTGGAGACCCAGTACTTC. Its amino acids are CASSQGLALETQYF.